A selection of T cell receptor beta chains follows, all from one sample in a study of blood T cell repertoires in COVID-19. Profiled with immunoSEQ multiplex PCR; TCRdb holds only in-frame clones, not every one. The sample carries 200,000 or so clones, approximately 91% recorded once. Material for sequencing was peripheral blood. The receptors were gathered from a man in his forties or fifties with COVID-19, enrolled during active disease. Each CDR3 is given without its conserved first and last residue. Size is stated for part of the rows, as once, few or many counts, or as a class when the clone is expanded.

>TRBV5-4|14|TRBJ2-7|NA
ASSLEDGGYIYEQY
>TRBV11-2|11|TRBJ2-3|NA
ASRGRATDTQY
>TRBV6-4|13|TRBJ2-1|NA
ASSAELAGGNEQF
>TRBV12-3/TRBV12-4|9|TRBJ2-7|NA
ASSYRSEQY
>TRBV6-5|12|TRBJ1-5|NA
ASRARQGVQPQH
>TRBV27|13|TRBJ2-1|NA
ASSFSPVLYNEQF
>TRBV3-1/TRBV3-2|16|TRBJ2-2|NA
ASRLGTSGALNTGELF
>TRBV7-9|12|TRBJ2-1|NA
ASSFLLAGSEQF
>TRBV9|11|TRBJ2-5|NA
ASGGSPGETQY
>TRBV19|14|TRBJ2-7|NA
ASSIDRLAGAFEQY
>TRBV7-9|13|TRBJ2-1|NA
ASSFPRGGKDEQF
>TRBV2|12|TRBJ1-5|NA
ASSAQGQGQPQH
>TRBV19|12|TRBJ2-2|NA
ASSGTGYTGELF
>TRBV6-5|10|TRBJ1-1|NA
ASQAGPTEAF
>TRBV10-1|13|TRBJ2-7|NA
ASSPGQGVSYEQY
>TRBV5-1|14|TRBJ1-4|once
ASSGGQGTANEKLF
>TRBV29-1|12|TRBJ2-5|few
SVDGQGVLETQY
>TRBV29-1|12|TRBJ2-3|NA
SLMPGVGTDTQY
>TRBV21-1|12|TRBJ2-3|once
ASGLAGHTDTQY
>TRBV12-3/TRBV12-4|11|TRBJ1-5|NA
ASSYVPDQPQH
>TRBV7-9|11|TRBJ2-7|NA
ASTIAGGYEQY
>TRBV7-9|12|TRBJ1-5|NA
ASSGGTGFQPQH
>TRBV5-8|13|TRBJ1-2|NA
ASSLFTEGSYGYT
>TRBV11-2|13|TRBJ2-2|NA
ASSSPGRATGELF
>TRBV7-6|15|TRBJ2-7|NA
ASSLAVGGRAVNEQY
>TRBV7-7|12|TRBJ2-1|NA
ASSQIGRPGEQF
>TRBV28|11|TRBJ2-7|NA
ASSRTPSYEQY
>TRBV28|13|TRBJ1-2|NA
ASRPPPGANYGYT
>TRBV6-5|11|TRBJ2-7|NA
ASCSSGSYEQY
>TRBV6-1|15|TRBJ1-1|NA
ASSDGGWWRANTEAF
>TRBV13|13|TRBJ1-1|NA
ASSPRTASNTEAF
>TRBV12-3/TRBV12-4|11|TRBJ2-5|NA
ASSLAGVETQY
>TRBV7-8|10|TRBJ2-1|NA
ASAGGYNEQF
>TRBV2|10|TRBJ2-4|NA
ASTRSENIQY
>TRBV4-1|13|TRBJ1-1|NA
ASSHTGVRVAEAF
>TRBV5-6|14|TRBJ1-1|NA
ASSLVLGQGATEAF
>TRBV28|14|TRBJ1-3|NA
ATYGGQAVSGNTIY
>TRBV30|11|TRBJ1-1|NA
AWSVQGRSEAF
>TRBV3-1/TRBV3-2|13|TRBJ1-5|NA
ASSQGGSPGQPQH
>TRBV20-1|8|TRBJ2-3|NA
SASQNTQY
>TRBV4-1|13|TRBJ2-5|NA
ASSQIQGVGETQY
>TRBV5-8|11|TRBJ1-2|NA
ASSLDRGYGYT
>TRBV5-4|15|TRBJ2-5|NA
ASSPKSRLAGSETQY